This record concerns one TCR beta chain sequence. This CDR3 is built from 17 residues. The germline CDR1 and CDR2 sequences are GTSNPN and SVGIG (reference sequence). Between the trimmed V and J ends, which lost 2 bases and 0 bases, there was a span of 16 bases. The data were taken from a study of technical replicates of blood from several donors. The assay was immunoSEQ multiplex PCR, and TCRdb's table has in-frame clones only and misses some. Of roughly 76,000 clones in the sample, under 95% were seen once. The sequence derives from a human donor in good health. The chain uses TRBV30 and TRBJ2-2; D gene unclear. Material: T cells isolated from PBMCs. The chain's CDR3 is CAWSTLKPHANTGELFF. The CDR3 nucleotides read TGTGCCTGGAGTACTCTAAAGCCTCACGCGAACACCGGGGAGCTGTTTTTT.